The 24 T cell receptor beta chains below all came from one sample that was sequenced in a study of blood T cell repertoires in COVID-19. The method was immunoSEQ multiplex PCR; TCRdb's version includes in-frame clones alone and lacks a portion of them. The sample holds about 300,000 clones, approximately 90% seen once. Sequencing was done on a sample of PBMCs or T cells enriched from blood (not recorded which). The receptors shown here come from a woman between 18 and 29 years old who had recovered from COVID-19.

As DNA, the CDR3 is TGTGCCAGCAGGTGGCAGGGGAGGGAAGACGGGGAGCTGTTTTTT. It is translated as CASRWQGREDGELFF. The chain recombines TRBV6-5 with TRBJ2-2; tentatively, D is TRBD2 (7 bases). Germline V lookup: CDR1 MNHEY, CDR2 SVGAGI. V lost 6 bases to trimming and J lost 7 bases, with 18 bases between them. This CDR3 contains 15 residues.

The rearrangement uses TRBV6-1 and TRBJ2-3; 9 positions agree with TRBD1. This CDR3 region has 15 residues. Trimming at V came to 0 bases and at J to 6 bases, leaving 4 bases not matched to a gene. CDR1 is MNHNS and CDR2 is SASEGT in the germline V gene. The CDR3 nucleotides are TGTGCCAGCAGTGAAGCTACAGGGGGCGCGGATACGCAGTATTTT. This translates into CASSEATGGADTQYF.

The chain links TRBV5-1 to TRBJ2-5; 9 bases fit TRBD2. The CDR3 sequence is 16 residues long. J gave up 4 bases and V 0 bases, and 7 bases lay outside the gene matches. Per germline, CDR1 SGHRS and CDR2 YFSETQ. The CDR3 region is CASSLASGVYGETQYF. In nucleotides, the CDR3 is TGCGCCAGCAGCTTGGCTAGCGGGGTATATGGAGAGACCCAGTACTTC.

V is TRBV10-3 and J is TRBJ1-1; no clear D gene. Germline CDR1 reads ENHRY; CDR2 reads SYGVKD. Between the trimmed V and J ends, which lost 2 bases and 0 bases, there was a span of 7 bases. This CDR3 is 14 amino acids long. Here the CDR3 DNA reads TGTGCCATCAGTGAGCCAAGCCTGAACACTGAAGCTTTCTTT. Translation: CAISEPSLNTEAFF.

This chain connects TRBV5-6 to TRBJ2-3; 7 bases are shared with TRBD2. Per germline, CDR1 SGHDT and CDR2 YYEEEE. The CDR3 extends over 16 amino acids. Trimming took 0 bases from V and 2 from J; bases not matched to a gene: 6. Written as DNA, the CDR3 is TGTGCCAGCAGCTTGGGTGGACTAGGGGCCACAGATACGCAGTATTTT. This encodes CASSLGGLGATDTQYF.

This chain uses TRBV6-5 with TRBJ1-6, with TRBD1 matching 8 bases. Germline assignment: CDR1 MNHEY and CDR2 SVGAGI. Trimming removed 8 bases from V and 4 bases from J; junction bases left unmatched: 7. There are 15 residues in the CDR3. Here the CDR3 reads CASGWTGRYNSPLHF. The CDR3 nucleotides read TGTGCCAGCGGATGGACAGGGAGATATAATTCACCCCTCCACTTT.

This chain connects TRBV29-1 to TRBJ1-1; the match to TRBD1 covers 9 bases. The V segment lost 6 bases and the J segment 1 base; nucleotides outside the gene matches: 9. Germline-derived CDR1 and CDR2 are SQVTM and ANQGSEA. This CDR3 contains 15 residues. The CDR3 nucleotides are TGCAGCGTCAAAGGGACAGGGTGGAAGAACACTGAAGCTTTCTTT. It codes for CSVKGTGWKNTEAFF.

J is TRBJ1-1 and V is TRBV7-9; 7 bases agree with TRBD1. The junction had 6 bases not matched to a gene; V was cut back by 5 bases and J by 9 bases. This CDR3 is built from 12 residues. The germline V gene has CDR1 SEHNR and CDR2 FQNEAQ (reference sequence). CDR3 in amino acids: CASSVNRGKAFF. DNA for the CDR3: TGTGCCAGCAGCGTAAACAGGGGTAAAGCTTTCTTT. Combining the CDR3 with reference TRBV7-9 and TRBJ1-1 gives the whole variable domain DTGVSQNPRHKITKRGQNVTFRCDPISEHNRLYWYRQTLGQGPEFLTYFQNEAQLEKSRLLSDRFSAERPKGSFSTLEIQRTEQGDSAMYLCASSVNRGKAFFGQGTRLTVV.

The CDR3 region is CASSSGFTPDTQYF. CDR3 sequence (DNA): TGTGCCAGTTCTAGCGGGTTTACGCCAGATACGCAGTATTTT. This sequence joins TRBV19 and TRBJ2-3, with 8 bases lining up with TRBD2. This CDR3 comprises 14 residues. Trimming cost V 8 bases and J 4 bases; bases outside gene matches: 8. Germline V gives CDR1 LNHDA, CDR2 SQIVND (reference sequence).

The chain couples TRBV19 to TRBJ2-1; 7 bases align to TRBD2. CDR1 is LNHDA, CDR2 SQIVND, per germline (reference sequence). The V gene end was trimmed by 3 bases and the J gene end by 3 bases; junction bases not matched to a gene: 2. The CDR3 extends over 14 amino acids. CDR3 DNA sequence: TGTGCCAGTAGTATTAGGGAGGGCTACAATGAGCAGTTCTTC. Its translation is CASSIREGYNEQFF. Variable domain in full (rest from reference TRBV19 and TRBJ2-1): DGGITQSPKYLFRKEGQNVTLSCEQNLNHDAMYWYRQDPGQGLRLIYYSQIVNDFQKGDIAEGYSVSREKKESFPLTVTSAQKNPTAFYLCASSIREGYNEQFFGPGTRLTVL.

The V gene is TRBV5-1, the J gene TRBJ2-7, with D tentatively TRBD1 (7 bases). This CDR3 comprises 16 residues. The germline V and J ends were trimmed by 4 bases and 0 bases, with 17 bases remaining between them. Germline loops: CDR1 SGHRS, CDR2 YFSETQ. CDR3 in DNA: TGCGCCAGCAGCGCGGGACGACAGGGTCTCTCCTACGAGCAGTACTTC. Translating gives CASSAGRQGLSYEQYF. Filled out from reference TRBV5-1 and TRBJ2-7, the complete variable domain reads KAGVTQTPRYLIKTRGQQVTLSCSPISGHRSVSWYQQTPGQGLQFLFEYFSETQRNKGNFPGRFSGRQFSNSRSEMNVSTLELGDSALYLCASSAGRQGLSYEQYFGPGTRLTVT.

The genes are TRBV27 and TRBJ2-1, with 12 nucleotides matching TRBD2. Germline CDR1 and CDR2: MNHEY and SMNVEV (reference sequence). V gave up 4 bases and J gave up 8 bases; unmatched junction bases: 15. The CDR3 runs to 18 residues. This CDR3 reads CASSSSGLAGGSVDEQFF. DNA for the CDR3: TGTGCCAGCAGTTCCTCCGGGCTAGCGGGAGGGTCCGTCGATGAGCAGTTCTTC.

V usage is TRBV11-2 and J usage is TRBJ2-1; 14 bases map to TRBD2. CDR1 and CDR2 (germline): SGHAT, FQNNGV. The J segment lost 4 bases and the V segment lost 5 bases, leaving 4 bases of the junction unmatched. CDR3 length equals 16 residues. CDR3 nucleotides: TGTGCCAGCAGCCTGAGACTAGCGGGAGGGTACAATGAGCAGTTCTTC. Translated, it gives CASSLRLAGGYNEQFF.

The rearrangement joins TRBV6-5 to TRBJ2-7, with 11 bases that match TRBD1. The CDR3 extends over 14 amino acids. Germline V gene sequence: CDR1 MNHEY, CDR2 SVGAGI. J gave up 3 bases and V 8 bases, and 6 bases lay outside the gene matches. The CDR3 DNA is TGTGCCAGCCGAGACGGGACAGGGGGCTACGAGCAGTACTTC. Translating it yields CASRDGTGGYEQYF.

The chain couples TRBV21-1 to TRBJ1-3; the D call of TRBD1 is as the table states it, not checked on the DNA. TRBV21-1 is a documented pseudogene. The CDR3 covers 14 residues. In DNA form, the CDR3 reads TGTGCCAGCACAGGGGTCTTCTCTGGAAACACCATATATTTT. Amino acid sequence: CASTGVFSGNTIYF.

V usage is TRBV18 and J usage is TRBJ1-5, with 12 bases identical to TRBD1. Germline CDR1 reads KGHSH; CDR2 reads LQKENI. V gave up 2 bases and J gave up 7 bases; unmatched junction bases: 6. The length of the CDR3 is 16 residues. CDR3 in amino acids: CASSPSGQGAGQPQHF. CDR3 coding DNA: TGTGCCAGCTCACCATCGGGACAGGGGGCCGGACAGCCCCAGCATTTT.

The CDR3 region is CASSRPGYEQYF. CDR3 in DNA: TGTGCCAGCAGCCGCCCGGGCTACGAGCAGTACTTC. V and J are TRBV7-8 and TRBJ2-7; D gene uncertain. V was shortened by 5 bases and J by 3 bases, with 8 bases between the two germline ends. Germline lookup yields CDR1 SGHVS and CDR2 FQNEAQ. The CDR3 is 12 residues long. Supplemented by reference TRBV7-8 and TRBJ2-7, the full variable domain reads GAGVSQSPRYKVAKRGQDVALRCDPISGHVSLFWYQQALGQGPEFLTYFQNEAQLDKSGLPSDRFFAERPEGSVSTLKIQRTQQEDSAVYLCASSRPGYEQYFGPGTRLTVT.

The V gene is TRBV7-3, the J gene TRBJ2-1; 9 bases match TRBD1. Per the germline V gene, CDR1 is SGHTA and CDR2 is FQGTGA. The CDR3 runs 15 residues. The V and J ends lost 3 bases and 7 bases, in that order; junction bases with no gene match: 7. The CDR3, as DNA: TGTGCCAGCAGCTTTACAGGGGGCCCCCGGAATGAGCAGTTCTTC. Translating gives CASSFTGGPRNEQFF.

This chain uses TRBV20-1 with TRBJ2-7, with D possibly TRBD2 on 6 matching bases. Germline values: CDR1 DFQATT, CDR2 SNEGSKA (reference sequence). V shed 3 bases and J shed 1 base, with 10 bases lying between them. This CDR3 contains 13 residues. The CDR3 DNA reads TGCAGTGCTAGTGATAGCGGTTCCTACGAGCAGTACTTC. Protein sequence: CSASDSGSYEQYF.

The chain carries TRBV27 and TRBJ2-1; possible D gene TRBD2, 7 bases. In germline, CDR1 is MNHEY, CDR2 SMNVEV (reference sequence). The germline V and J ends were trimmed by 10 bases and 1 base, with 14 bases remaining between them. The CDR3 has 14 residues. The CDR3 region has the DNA TGTGCCACCCAGAGGGGGGGGTCCTACAATGAGCAGTTCTTC. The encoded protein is CATQRGGSYNEQFF.

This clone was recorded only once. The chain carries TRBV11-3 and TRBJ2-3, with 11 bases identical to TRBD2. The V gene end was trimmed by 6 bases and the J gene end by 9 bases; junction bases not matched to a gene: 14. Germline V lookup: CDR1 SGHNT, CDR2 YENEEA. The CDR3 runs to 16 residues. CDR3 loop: CASSPLAGGPVETQYF. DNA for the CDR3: TGTGCCAGCAGTCCTCTAGCGGGGGGCCCAGTGGAAACGCAGTATTTT.

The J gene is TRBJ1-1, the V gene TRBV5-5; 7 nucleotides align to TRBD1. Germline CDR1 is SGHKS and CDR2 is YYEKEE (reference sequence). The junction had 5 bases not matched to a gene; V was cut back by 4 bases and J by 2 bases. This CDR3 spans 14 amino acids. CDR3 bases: TGTGCCAGCAGCCTCCAGGGGGACAACACTGAAGCTTTCTTT. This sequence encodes CASSLQGDNTEAFF.

DNA for the CDR3: TGTGCCAGCAGCTTACGGGACAGGGTGACCGGGGAGCTGTTTTTT. Translated, it gives CASSLRDRVTGELFF. The rearrangement uses TRBV11-2 and TRBJ2-2, with TRBD1 matching over 9 bases. The ends lost 2 bases at V and 5 bases at J; junction bases unmatched: 3. The CDR3 contains 15 residues. The germline V gene has CDR1 SGHAT and CDR2 FQNNGV.

The CDR3 DNA sequence: TGTGCCAGTAGTATCGACACTAACACTGAAGCTTTCTTT. The encoded protein is CASSIDTNTEAFF. This chain uses TRBV19 with TRBJ1-1; D gene uncertain. V was cut by 3 bases and J by 2 bases, with 7 bases left in between. Germline V gene sequence: CDR1 LNHDA, CDR2 SQIVND (reference sequence). The CDR3 has 13 amino acids.